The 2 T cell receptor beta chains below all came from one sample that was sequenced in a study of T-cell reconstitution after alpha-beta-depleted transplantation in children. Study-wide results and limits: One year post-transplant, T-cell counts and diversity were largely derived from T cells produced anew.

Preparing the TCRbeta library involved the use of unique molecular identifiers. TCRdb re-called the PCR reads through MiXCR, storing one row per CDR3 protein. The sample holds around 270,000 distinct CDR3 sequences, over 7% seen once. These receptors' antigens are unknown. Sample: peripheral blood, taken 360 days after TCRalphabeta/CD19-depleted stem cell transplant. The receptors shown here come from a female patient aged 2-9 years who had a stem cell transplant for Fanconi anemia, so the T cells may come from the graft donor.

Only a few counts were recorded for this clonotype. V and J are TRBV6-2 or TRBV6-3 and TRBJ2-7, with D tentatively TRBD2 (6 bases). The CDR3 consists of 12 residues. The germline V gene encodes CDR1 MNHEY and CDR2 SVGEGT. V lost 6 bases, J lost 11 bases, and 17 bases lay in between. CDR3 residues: CASSRDFSGEYF. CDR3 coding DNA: TGTGCCAGCAGCCGGGACTTCTCCGGGGAGTACTTC.

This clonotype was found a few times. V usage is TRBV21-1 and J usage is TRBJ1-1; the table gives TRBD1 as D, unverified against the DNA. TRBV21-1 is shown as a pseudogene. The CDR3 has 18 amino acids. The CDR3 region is CASSKVFGTGEMNTEAFF. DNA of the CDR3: TGTGCCAGCAGCAAAGTCTTCGGGACAGGGGAAATGAACACTGAAGCTTTCTTT.